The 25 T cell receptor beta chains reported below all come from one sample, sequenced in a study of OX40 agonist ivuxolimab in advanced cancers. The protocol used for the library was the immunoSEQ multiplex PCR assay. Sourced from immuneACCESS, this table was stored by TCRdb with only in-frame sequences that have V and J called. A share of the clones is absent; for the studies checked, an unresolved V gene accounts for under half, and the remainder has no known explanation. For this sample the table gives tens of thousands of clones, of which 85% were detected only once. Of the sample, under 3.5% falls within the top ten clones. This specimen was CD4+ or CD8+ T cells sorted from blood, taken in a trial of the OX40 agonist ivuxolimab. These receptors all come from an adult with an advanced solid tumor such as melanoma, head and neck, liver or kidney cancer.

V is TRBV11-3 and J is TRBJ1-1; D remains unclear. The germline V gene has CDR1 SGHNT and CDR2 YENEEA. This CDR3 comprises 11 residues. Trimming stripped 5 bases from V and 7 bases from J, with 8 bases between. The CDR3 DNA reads TGTGCCAGCAGCCTCGCTGATGAAGCTTTCTTT. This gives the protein CASSLADEAFF. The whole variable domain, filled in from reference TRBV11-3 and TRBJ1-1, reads EAGVVQSPRYKIIEKKQPVAFWCNPISGHNTLYWYLQNLGQGPELLIRYENEEAVDDSQLPKDRFSAERLKGVDSTLKIQPAELGDSAVYLCASSLADEAFFGQGTRLTVV.

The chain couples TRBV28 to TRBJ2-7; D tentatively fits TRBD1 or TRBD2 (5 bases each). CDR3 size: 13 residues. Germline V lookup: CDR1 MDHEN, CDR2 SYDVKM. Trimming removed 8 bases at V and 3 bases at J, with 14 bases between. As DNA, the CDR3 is TGTGCCAGCGTCCGGGGCCAGAGCTACGAGCAGTACTTC. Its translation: CASVRGQSYEQYF.

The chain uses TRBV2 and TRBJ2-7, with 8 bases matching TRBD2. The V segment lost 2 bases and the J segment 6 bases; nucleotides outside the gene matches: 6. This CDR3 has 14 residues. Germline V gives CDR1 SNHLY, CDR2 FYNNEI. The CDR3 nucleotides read TGTGCCAGCAGTGAAATCGGGAGGGCCGCCGAGCAGTACTTC. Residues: CASSEIGRAAEQYF. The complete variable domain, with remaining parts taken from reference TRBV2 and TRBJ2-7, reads EPEVTQTPSHQVTQMGQEVILRCVPISNHLYFYWYRQILGQKVEFLVSFYNNEISEKSEIFDDQFSVERPDGSNFTLKIRSTKLEDSAMYFCASSEIGRAAEQYFGPGTRLTVT.

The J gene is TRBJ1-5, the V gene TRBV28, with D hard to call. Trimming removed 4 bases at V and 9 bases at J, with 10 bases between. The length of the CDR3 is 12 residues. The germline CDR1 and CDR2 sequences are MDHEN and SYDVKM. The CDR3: CASSSRPRPQHF. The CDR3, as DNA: TGTGCCAGCAGTTCCCGCCCCCGGCCCCAGCATTTT.

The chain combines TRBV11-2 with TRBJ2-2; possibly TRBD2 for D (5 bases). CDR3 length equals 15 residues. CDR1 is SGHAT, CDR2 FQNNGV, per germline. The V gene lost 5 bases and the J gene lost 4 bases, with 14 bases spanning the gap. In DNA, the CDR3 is TGTGCCAGCAGCCCCCTAGGAGGAATCACCGGGGAGCTGTTTTTT. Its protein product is CASSPLGGITGELFF.

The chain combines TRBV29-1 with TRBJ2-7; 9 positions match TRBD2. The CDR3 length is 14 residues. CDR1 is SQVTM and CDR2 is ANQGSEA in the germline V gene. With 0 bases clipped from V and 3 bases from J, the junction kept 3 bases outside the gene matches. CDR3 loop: CSVEEEAGGYEQYF. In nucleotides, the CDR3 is TGCAGCGTTGAAGAGGAAGCGGGAGGCTACGAGCAGTACTTC.

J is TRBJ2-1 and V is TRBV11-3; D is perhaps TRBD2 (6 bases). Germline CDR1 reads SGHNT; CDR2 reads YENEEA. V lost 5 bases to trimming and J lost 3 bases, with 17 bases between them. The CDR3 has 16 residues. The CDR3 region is CASSPGLSPRYNEQFF. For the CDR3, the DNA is TGTGCCAGCAGCCCTGGACTATCTCCTCGCTACAATGAGCAGTTCTTC.

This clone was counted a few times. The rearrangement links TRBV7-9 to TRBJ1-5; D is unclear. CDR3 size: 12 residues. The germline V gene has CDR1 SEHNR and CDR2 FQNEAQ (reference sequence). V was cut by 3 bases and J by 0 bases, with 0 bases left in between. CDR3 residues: CASSFSNQPQHF. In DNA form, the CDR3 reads TGTGCCAGCAGCTTTAGCAATCAGCCCCAGCATTTT.

The CDR3 nucleotides read TGTGCCAGCAGTGAAGCGCTTCTAGGCACCTACGAGCAGTACTTC. Amino acids: CASSEALLGTYEQYF. This chain connects TRBV2 to TRBJ2-7; no clear D. V was trimmed by 0 bases and J by 2 bases, leaving 11 bases between them. Per the germline V gene, CDR1 is SNHLY and CDR2 is FYNNEI. The CDR3 totals 15 residues.

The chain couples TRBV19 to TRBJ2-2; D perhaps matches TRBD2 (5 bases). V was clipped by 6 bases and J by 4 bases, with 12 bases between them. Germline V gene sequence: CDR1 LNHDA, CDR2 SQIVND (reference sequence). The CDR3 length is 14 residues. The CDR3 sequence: CASRPLGRTGELFF. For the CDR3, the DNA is TGTGCCAGTAGGCCACTAGGACGCACCGGGGAGCTGTTTTTT.

The CDR3 loop is CASSSKQADTQYF. The CDR3 bases are TGTGCCAGCAGCTCTAAACAGGCAGATACGCAGTATTTT. The chain has TRBV13 and TRBJ2-3; tentative D call: TRBD1 (5 bases). Per the germline V gene, CDR1 is PRHDT and CDR2 is FYEKMQ (reference sequence). The CDR3 runs 13 residues. Trimming took off 4 bases at V and 4 bases at J, with 9 bases between the two ends.

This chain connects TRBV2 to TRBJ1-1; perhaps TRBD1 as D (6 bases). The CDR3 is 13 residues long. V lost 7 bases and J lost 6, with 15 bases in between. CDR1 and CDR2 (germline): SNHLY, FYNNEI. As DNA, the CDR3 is TGTGCCAGCATTCCTCACAGGGAGGCTGAAGCTTTCTTT. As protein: CASIPHREAEAFF.

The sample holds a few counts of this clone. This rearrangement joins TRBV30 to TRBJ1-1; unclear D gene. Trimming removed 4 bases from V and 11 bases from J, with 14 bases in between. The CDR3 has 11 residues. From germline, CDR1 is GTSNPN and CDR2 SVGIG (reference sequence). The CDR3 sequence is CAWTRNMKAFF. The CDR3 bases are TGTGCCTGGACCAGGAATATGAAGGCTTTCTTT.

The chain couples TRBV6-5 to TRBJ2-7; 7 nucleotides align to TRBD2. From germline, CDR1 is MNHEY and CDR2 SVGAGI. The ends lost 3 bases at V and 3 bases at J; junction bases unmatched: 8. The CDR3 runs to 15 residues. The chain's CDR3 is CASSYDRGSGYEQYF. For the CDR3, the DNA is TGTGCCAGCAGTTATGATCGCGGGAGTGGCTACGAGCAGTACTTC.

Here the CDR3 DNA reads TGTGCCAGTAGCCCGGACGGTGGGGATGGCTACACCTTC. Translated, it gives CASSPDGGDGYTF. This chain links TRBV19 with TRBJ1-2; no clear D. This CDR3 region has 13 residues. Looked up from germline, CDR1 is LNHDA and CDR2 is SQIVND (reference sequence). The V end lost 6 bases, the J end lost 6 bases, and 14 bases lay between the germline ends.

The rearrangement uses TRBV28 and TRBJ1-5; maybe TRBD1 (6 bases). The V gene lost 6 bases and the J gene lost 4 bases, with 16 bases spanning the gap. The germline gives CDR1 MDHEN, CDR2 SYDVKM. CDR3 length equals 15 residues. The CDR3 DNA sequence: TGTGCCAGCAGAACCTCCGGGACATCGAATCAGCCCCAGCATTTT. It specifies CASRTSGTSNQPQHF.

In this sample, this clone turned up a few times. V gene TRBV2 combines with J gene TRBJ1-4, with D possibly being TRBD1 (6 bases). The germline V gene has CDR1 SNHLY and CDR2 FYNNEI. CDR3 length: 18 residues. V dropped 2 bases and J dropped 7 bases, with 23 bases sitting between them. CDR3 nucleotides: TGTGCCAGCAGTGAACTTTCCGGGGGCGATGAGAGGACTGAAAAACTGTTTTTT. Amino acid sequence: CASSELSGGDERTEKLFF.

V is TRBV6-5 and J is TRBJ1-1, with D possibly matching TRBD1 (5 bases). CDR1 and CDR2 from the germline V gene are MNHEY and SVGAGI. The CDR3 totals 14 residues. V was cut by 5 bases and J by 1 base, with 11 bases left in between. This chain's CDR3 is CASSTQGGNTEAFF. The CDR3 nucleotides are TGTGCCAGCAGTACCCAGGGCGGGAACACTGAAGCTTTCTTT.

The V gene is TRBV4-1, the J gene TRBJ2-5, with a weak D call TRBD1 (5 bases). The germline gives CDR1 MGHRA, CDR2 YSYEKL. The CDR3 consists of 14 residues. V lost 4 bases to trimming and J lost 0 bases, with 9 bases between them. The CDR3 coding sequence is TGCGCCAGCAGCCGAGACAGAGACCAAGAGACCCAGTACTTC. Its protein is CASSRDRDQETQYF.

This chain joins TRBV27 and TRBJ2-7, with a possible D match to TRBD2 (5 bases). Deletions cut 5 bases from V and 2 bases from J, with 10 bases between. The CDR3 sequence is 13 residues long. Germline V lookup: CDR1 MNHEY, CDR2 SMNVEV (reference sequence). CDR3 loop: CASSPEVPYEQYF. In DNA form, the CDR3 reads TGTGCCAGCAGTCCGGAGGTCCCCTACGAGCAGTACTTC.

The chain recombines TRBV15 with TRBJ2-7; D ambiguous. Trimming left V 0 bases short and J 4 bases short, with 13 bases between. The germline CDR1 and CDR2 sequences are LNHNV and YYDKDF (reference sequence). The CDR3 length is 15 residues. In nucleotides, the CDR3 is TGTGCCACCAGCAGAGATCCCAACAGTGAGTACGAGCAGTACTTC. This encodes CATSRDPNSEYEQYF.

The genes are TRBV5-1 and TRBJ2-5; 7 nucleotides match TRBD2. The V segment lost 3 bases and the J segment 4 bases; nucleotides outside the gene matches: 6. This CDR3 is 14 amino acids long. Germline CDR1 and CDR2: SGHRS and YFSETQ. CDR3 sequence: CASSSTGGVETQYF. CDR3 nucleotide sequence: TGCGCCAGCAGCTCGACTGGGGGGGTAGAGACCCAGTACTTC. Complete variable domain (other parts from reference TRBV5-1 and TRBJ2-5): KAGVTQTPRYLIKTRGQQVTLSCSPISGHRSVSWYQQTPGQGLQFLFEYFSETQRNKGNFPGRFSGRQFSNSRSEMNVSTLELGDSALYLCASSSTGGVETQYFGPGTRLLVL.

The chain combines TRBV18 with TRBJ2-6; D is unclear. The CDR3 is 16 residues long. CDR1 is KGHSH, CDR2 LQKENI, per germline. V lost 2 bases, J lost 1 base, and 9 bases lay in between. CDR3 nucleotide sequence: TGTGCCAGCTCACCAGGCGCTAGTTCTGGGGCCAACGTCCTGACTTTC. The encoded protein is CASSPGASSGANVLTF. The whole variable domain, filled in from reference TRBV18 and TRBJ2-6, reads NAGVMQNPRHLVRRRGQEARLRCSPMKGHSHVYWYRQLPEEGLKFMVYLQKENIIDESGMPKERFSAEFPKEGPSILRIQQVVRGDSAAYFCASSPGASSGANVLTFGAGSRLTVL.

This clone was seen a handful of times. In DNA, the CDR3 is TGTGCCAGCAGCCTGAGGGCAGGCCTACAAGAGACCCAGTACTTC. Protein product: CASSLRAGLQETQYF. V is TRBV11-3 and J is TRBJ2-5, with D possibly being TRBD2 (5 bases). The CDR3 extends over 15 amino acids. Germline CDR1 reads SGHNT; CDR2 reads YENEEA. V was trimmed by 5 bases and J by 2 bases, leaving 15 bases between them.

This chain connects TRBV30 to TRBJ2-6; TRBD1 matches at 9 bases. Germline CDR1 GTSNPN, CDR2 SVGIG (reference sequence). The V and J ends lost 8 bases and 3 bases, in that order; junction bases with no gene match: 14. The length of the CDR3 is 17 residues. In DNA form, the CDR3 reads TGTGCCAGTAATCCCGGACAGGGGTGGGGTGGGGCCAACGTCCTGACTTTC. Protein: CASNPGQGWGGANVLTF.